This T cell receptor (beta chain) is from a study of neurological immune-mediated disorders. In its sample, this clonotype was seen many times. Looked up from germline, CDR1 is DFQATT and CDR2 is SNEGSKA (reference sequence). This CDR3 contains 15 residues. V lost 3 bases and J lost 4; bases outside the gene matches: 8. Unsorted libraries were prepared from 2 million PBMCs that had been stored at -80 C. The cDNA was generated by 5'RACE with 10-nucleotide random UMIs. Each CDR3 protein is one row after TCRdb ran MiXCR on the 5' RACE reads. The data show about 57,000 distinct CDR3 sequences, with about an eighth seen just once and roughly a tenth held by the top ten.

The receptor was isolated from a woman in her fifties or sixties with HTLV-1-associated myelopathy (HAM/TSP). The V and J genes are TRBV20-1 and TRBJ2-1; 8 bases line up with TRBD2. Sequencing used PBMCs. The CDR3 DNA reads TGCAGTGCTAGCGGGACTAGAGTGGGTTACAATGAGCAGTTCTTC. Protein sequence: CSASGTRVGYNEQFF.